The present TCR beta chain was sequenced within a study of blood T cell repertoires in COVID-19. Overall study context: Collection of acute and convalescent COVID-19 samples took place in the United States, Italy and Spain. The analysed material was cDNA or gDNA that came from T cells, B-cell-depleted T cells, or PBMCs.

In the authors' methods: It was from reference gene primer amplification that nucleated cell counts were estimated. Repertoires were generated with immunoSEQ multiplex PCR, while TCRdb's copy carries only in-frame clones and drops some. That table is the source of V, J and clone size, and D and trimming were worked out from the DNA. The sample holds about 76,000 clones, around nine tenths seen once. Specimen: peripheral blood. The sequence was collected from a human donor in a cohort sampled during active COVID-19.

The CDR3 coding sequence is TGTGCCATCACGAAGGACAGGGTAGATACGCAGTATTTT. Its protein is CAITKDRVDTQYF. The J gene is TRBJ2-3, the V gene TRBV7-9; TRBD1 matches at 8 bases. This CDR3 has 13 residues. J was trimmed by 5 bases and V by 10 bases; bases with no gene match: 8. The germline CDR1 and CDR2 sequences are SEHNR and FQNEAQ (reference sequence). Filled out from reference TRBV7-9 and TRBJ2-3, the complete variable domain reads DTGVSQNPRHKITKRGQNVTFRCDPISEHNRLYWYRQTLGQGPEFLTYFQNEAQLEKSRLLSDRFSAERPKGSFSTLEIQRTEQGDSAMYLCAITKDRVDTQYFGPGTRLTVL.